This T cell receptor beta chain was recovered during a study of monozygotic twins with inflammatory bowel disease. Template-switch reactions added UMIs with a 6-nucleotide sample barcode. Researchers put TCRalpha and TCRbeta cDNA through two nested PCRs lasting about 17 and 10 cycles. Reanalyzing the 5' RACE reads, TCRdb keeps one entry per CDR3 protein, without DNA. In all, the sample yields roughly 200,000 distinct CDR3 sequences. Germline assignment: CDR1 SGHRS and CDR2 YFSETQ. This CDR3 has 15 residues. Sequenced: blood. This TCR was recovered from a human donor with ulcerative colitis or Crohn's disease, or a healthy co-twin of an affected twin (not recorded which). This chain connects TRBV5-1 to TRBJ2-4. The CDR3 region is CASSSNIPAKNIQYF.